This T cell receptor beta chain appears in the sequencing data of a study of cytomegalovirus exposure and HLA in healthy donors. Whole-study findings and limits: With high specificity and sensitivity, the classifier reportedly diagnosed cytomegalovirus status. When analyzed later, the rates of TCR association showed variation by HLA locus, with DRB1 the most and HLA-C the fewest. The study flagged some 170 TCR beta chains as cytomegalovirus-associated.

There are 15 residues in the CDR3. V was clipped by 2 bases and J by 0 bases; unmatched bases: 3. Looked up from germline, CDR1 is MNHEY and CDR2 is SVGAGI. For this clone: Its target is not known.

PCR was performed using 60 Vbeta and 13 Jbeta primers. Method: immunoSEQ multiplex PCR; TCRdb's copy keeps in-frame clones and lacks some. Its clone listing holds around 65,000 clones. The V gene is TRBV6-5, the J gene TRBJ1-1; 7 bases map to TRBD1. This TCR derives from a boy aged 5-17 years in good health and CMV-seronegative. The sample was PBMCs. The CDR3 loop reads CASSYPGTVNTEAFF. In nucleotides, the CDR3 is TGTGCCAGCAGTTACCCCGGGACAGTGAACACTGAAGCTTTCTTT.